The 12 T cell receptor beta chains reported below all come from one sample, sequenced in a study of cytomegalovirus exposure and HLA in healthy donors. PCR used 60 Vbeta primers and 13 Jbeta primers. Only in-frame clones appear in the TCRdb table, and some are missing; sequencing was by immunoSEQ multiplex PCR. The table shows around 170,000 clones, with roughly 80% occurring only once. The sample taken for sequencing was PBMCs. These receptors all stem from a boy younger than 10 in good health and CMV-seronegative.

The chain carries TRBV19 and TRBJ1-1, with D perhaps matching TRBD1 (5 bases). Germline-derived CDR1 and CDR2 are LNHDA and SQIVND (reference sequence). Deletions cut 1 base from V and 1 base from J, with 13 bases between. The CDR3 has 16 residues. CDR3 sequence reads: CASSIVLGVTNTEAFF. CDR3 coding DNA: TGTGCCAGTAGTATAGTATTAGGGGTCACGAACACTGAAGCTTTCTTT.

The chain links TRBV11-2 to TRBJ2-7; TRBD2 aligns across 7 bases. The CDR3 length is 16 residues. With V trimmed by 5 bases and J by 7 bases, 17 bases remained unmatched. Germline V CDR1 and CDR2: SGHAT, FQNNGV. CDR3 coding DNA: TGTGCCAGCAGCACCGAGAGGACTAGAACCTTGGGGGAGCAGTACTTC. As protein: CASSTERTRTLGEQYF.

V gene TRBV4-2 combines with J gene TRBJ2-2, with D possibly TRBD2 on 6 matching bases. CDR3 size: 17 residues. The germline V gene has CDR1 LGHNA and CDR2 YNFKEQ. Trimming shortened V by 1 base and J by 5 bases, and 17 bases separated the two germline ends. The CDR3 loop is CASSQGGSGGVTGELFF. In nucleotides, the CDR3 is TGTGCCAGCAGCCAAGGGGGTAGCGGAGGGGTAACCGGGGAGCTGTTTTTT.

The V and J genes are TRBV6-4 and TRBJ2-1, with 7 bases identical to TRBD2. CDR3 size: 14 residues. Losses at the gene ends were 8 bases for V and 6 bases for J; bases not matched to a gene: 10. Germline CDR1 MRHNA, CDR2 SNTAGT. CDR3 sequence: CASGRGGIGNEQFF. Written as DNA, the CDR3 is TGTGCCAGCGGCCGGGGAGGGATCGGCAATGAGCAGTTCTTC.

The chain is built from TRBV9 and TRBJ2-3; D might be TRBD2 (7 bases). V was trimmed by 0 bases and J by 3 bases, leaving 17 bases between them. Per the germline V gene, CDR1 is SGDLS and CDR2 is YYNGEE. This CDR3 contains 17 residues. CDR3 bases: TGTGCCAGCAGCGTAGGTATCCGGGGGGCGAAAACAGATACGCAGTATTTT. This codes for CASSVGIRGAKTDTQYF.

In this sample, this clone turned up a few times. The genes are TRBV2 and TRBJ1-1; possible D gene TRBD1, 6 bases. CDR3 length: 12 residues. Trimming took off 6 bases at V and 11 bases at J, with 16 bases between the two ends. CDR1 and CDR2 from the germline V gene are SNHLY and FYNNEI. DNA of the CDR3: TGTGCCAGCAGGGCTACAGGGACCGTGGCTTTCTTT. It specifies CASRATGTVAFF. Variable domain in full (rest from reference TRBV2 and TRBJ1-1): EPEVTQTPSHQVTQMGQEVILRCVPISNHLYFYWYRQILGQKVEFLVSFYNNEISEKSEIFDDQFSVERPDGSNFTLKIRSTKLEDSAMYFCASRATGTVAFFGQGTRLTVV.

This sequence joins TRBV7-2 and TRBJ2-7; no clear D. V gave up 4 bases and J gave up 6 bases, with 13 bases separating them. Per germline, CDR1 SGHTA and CDR2 FQGNSA. The CDR3 loop spans 13 amino acids. This chain's CDR3 is CASSYHASGEQYF. The CDR3 DNA sequence: TGTGCCAGCAGCTACCACGCGTCGGGCGAGCAGTACTTC.

The chain combines TRBV11-3 with TRBJ2-3, with 11 bases lining up with TRBD1. Germline V gives CDR1 SGHNT, CDR2 YENEEA. The CDR3 length is 15 residues. V shed 1 base and J 4 bases; nucleotides not matched to a gene: 1. The CDR3 sequence: CASSLAGQGADTQYF. The CDR3 bases are TGTGCCAGCAGCTTAGCGGGACAGGGGGCAGATACGCAGTATTTT. Based on the CDR3 plus reference TRBV11-3 and TRBJ2-3, the full variable domain is EAGVVQSPRYKIIEKKQPVAFWCNPISGHNTLYWYLQNLGQGPELLIRYENEEAVDDSQLPKDRFSAERLKGVDSTLKIQPAELGDSAVYLCASSLAGQGADTQYFGPGTRLTVL.

V is TRBV11-2 and J is TRBJ2-7; 12 nucleotides match TRBD1. The CDR3 consists of 16 residues. The J segment lost 3 bases and the V segment lost 0 bases, leaving 3 bases of the junction unmatched. Germline V lookup: CDR1 SGHAT, CDR2 FQNNGV. Written as DNA, the CDR3 is TGTGCCAGCAGCTTAGAGGGGACAGGGGGCTTCTACGAGCAGTACTTC. It specifies CASSLEGTGGFYEQYF.

V and J are TRBV7-2 and TRBJ2-3; the D gene is possibly TRBD2 (6 bases). V lost 3 bases, J lost 2 bases, and 9 bases lay in between. CDR1 is SGHTA, CDR2 FQGNSA, per germline. The CDR3 extends over 14 amino acids. The DNA of the CDR3 is TGTGCCAGCAGCTTGGGACTGAACACAGATACGCAGTATTTT. This sequence encodes CASSLGLNTDTQYF.

This sequence joins TRBV29-1 and TRBJ1-1; 7 bases match TRBD1. The CDR3 sequence is 14 residues long. Germline-derived CDR1 and CDR2 are SQVTM and ANQGSEA. The junction had 8 bases not matched to a gene; V was cut back by 6 bases and J by 1 base. The CDR3 DNA follows: TGCAGCGTCGGGCCCGGACAGGAGAACACTGAAGCTTTCTTT. This translates into CSVGPGQENTEAFF.

In DNA form, the CDR3 reads TGTGCCAGCAGCCCCGGGACAGGGATAACAGATACGCAGTATTTT. Translation gives CASSPGTGITDTQYF. The V and J genes are TRBV7-9 and TRBJ2-3; 9 bases fit TRBD1. In germline, CDR1 is SEHNR, CDR2 FQNEAQ (reference sequence). Losses at the gene ends were 5 bases for V and 3 bases for J; bases not matched to a gene: 6. The CDR3 is 15 amino acids.